This TCR beta chain was sequenced for a study of Graves' ophthalmopathy and Graves' hyperthyroidism. Findings and caveats of the study: Distinction of ophthalmopathy from stable hyperthyroidism by a 13-signature model reached nearly 90% sensitivity and about 80% specificity. The authors also found most expanded thyroid clonotypes above 0.001 frequency in blood.

The CDR3 spans 12 residues. Trimming left V 7 bases short and J 3 bases short, with 10 bases between. From germline, CDR1 is MDHEN and CDR2 SYDVKM. In this cohort, patients with other autoimmune diseases, uncontrolled infections, pregnancy or lactation were excluded. Amplified material comprised TCR beta CDR3 regions derived from RNA transcripts. RT-PCR was first run with HTBI primers, then multiplex PCR in a second round. A single record per CDR3 protein comes from TCRdb applying MiXCR to the multiplex PCR reads. Of about 1.1 million distinct CDR3 sequences listed, 35% to 40% are singletons. Regarding this clonotype: Its antigen is unknown.

The source is an adult man with Graves' hyperthyroidism. Sequenced: peripheral blood or thyroid tissue (not recorded which). The chain employs TRBV28 and TRBJ2-7; unclear D gene. In nucleotides, the CDR3 is TGTGCCAGCACCGGCCTGGTCTACGAGCAGTACTTC. This gives the protein CASTGLVYEQYF.